The 20 T cell receptor beta chains in this list originate from one sample, sequenced in a study of T cells after yellow fever vaccination. From the 5' RACE reads, TCRdb called clonotypes with MiXCR, one entry per CDR3 protein. The sample consists of 250,000 to 350,000 distinct CDR3 sequences, about 4.5% of them appearing once. Sequenced here: PBMCs, sampled 15 days after the yellow fever booster vaccination. These TCRs come from a man aged 18 to 30 who received the YFV17D yellow fever vaccine.

Many counts were recorded for this clonotype. The rearrangement uses TRBV10-3 and TRBJ2-1; D might be TRBD1 (6 bases). Germline CDR1 and CDR2: ENHRY and SYGVKD. The CDR3 runs 14 residues. V lost 4 bases, J lost 5 bases, and 12 bases lay in between. The CDR3 nucleotides read TGTGCCATCAGTGCAGGGGATGGGAACAATGAGCAGTTCTTC. The encoded protein is CAISAGDGNNEQFF.

There are many counts of this clonotype. At one boundary the junction diverges from the germline segment, which might be a read error. The V and J genes are TRBV18 and TRBJ2-2; TRBD1 matches at 7 bases. Germline V gene data show CDR1 as KGHSH and CDR2 as LQKENI. CDR3 length: 15 residues. CDR3 DNA: TGCGCCAGCAGCCCCGGGACAGCGAACACCGGGGAGCTGTTTTTT. This translates into CASSPGTANTGELFF.

This clonotype occurred a few times. The rearrangement joins TRBV23-1 to TRBJ2-1, with 7 bases lining up with TRBD1. TRBV23-1 is identified as an open reading frame with a role that is uncertain. V gave up 1 base and J gave up 5 bases; unmatched junction bases: 5. The CDR3 is 15 amino acids. The CDR3: CASSQCRQGNNEQFF. The DNA of the CDR3 is TGCGCCAGCAGTCAATGTAGACAGGGAAACAATGAGCAGTTCTTC.

This clonotype showed up many times. The chain couples TRBV6-5 to TRBJ2-7, with TRBD2 matching 7 bases. This CDR3 comprises 16 residues. Germline V gene sequence: CDR1 MNHEY, CDR2 SVGAGI. The trim removed 0 bases at V and 4 bases at J, leaving 9 bases unmatched. Here the CDR3 DNA reads TGTGCCAGCAGTTACTCGAATCCCCGGGGAGGGTACGAGCAGTACTTC. It is translated as CASSYSNPRGGYEQYF.

This clonotype was counted between two and nine times. The V call is TRBV14, the J call TRBJ1-2; TRBD1 matches at 8 bases. V was clipped by 5 bases and J by 4 bases; unmatched bases: 3. Germline values: CDR1 SGHDN, CDR2 FVKESK. CDR3 size: 13 residues. This chain's CDR3 is CASSDRGSYGYTF. CDR3 sequence (DNA): TGTGCCAGCAGCGACAGGGGTAGCTATGGCTACACCTTC.

This clonotype was detected ten times or more. CDR3 amino acids: CASTGGSETQYF. Here the CDR3 DNA reads TGTGCCAGCACTGGCGGATCAGAGACCCAGTACTTC. V and J are TRBV6-1 and TRBJ2-5; D remains unclear. This CDR3 has 12 amino acids. Germline lookup yields CDR1 MNHNS and CDR2 SASEGT. V was shortened by 7 bases and J by 4 bases, with 10 bases between the two germline ends.

This clonotype was counted many times. The V and J genes are TRBV7-3 and TRBJ1-5; D might be TRBD1 (5 bases). Germline CDR1 is SGHTA and CDR2 is FQGTGA. V gave up 1 base and J gave up 2 bases, with 21 bases separating them. There are 19 residues in the CDR3. The DNA for the CDR3 is TGTGCCAGCAGCTTAATGCCCCTTCGGAGGGGAAATCGCAATCAGCCCCAGCATTTT. Amino acid sequence: CASSLMPLRRGNRNQPQHF.

This clonotype occurred many times. The chain is built from TRBV7-8 and TRBJ2-5, with D unresolved. CDR1 and CDR2 from the germline V gene are SGHVS and FQNEAQ. V lost 1 base to trimming and J lost 2 bases, with 5 bases between them. This CDR3 contains 13 residues. In nucleotides, the CDR3 is TGTGCCAGCAGCTTAGGCCGGCAAGAGACCCAGTACTTC. It encodes CASSLGRQETQYF. The complete variable domain, with remaining parts taken from reference TRBV7-8 and TRBJ2-5, reads GAGVSQSPRYKVAKRGQDVALRCDPISGHVSLFWYQQALGQGPEFLTYFQNEAQLDKSGLPSDRFFAERPEGSVSTLKIQRTQQEDSAVYLCASSLGRQETQYFGPGTRLLVL.

This clonotype was picked up many times. CDR3 sequence (DNA): TGCGCCAGCAGCTTCGGGTTAGGGGCCAAAAACATTCAGTACTTC. It translates to CASSFGLGAKNIQYF. This chain joins TRBV5-1 and TRBJ2-4; no definite D call. CDR3 size: 15 residues. V lost 2 bases, J lost 1 base, and 10 bases lay in between. Germline values: CDR1 SGHRS, CDR2 YFSETQ.

This clonotype was seen ten or more times. This chain joins TRBV6-5 and TRBJ2-7; 8 bases line up with TRBD1. The junction had 6 bases not matched to a gene; V was cut back by 6 bases and J by 2 bases. The CDR3 spans 14 residues. Germline CDR1 MNHEY, CDR2 SVGAGI. The CDR3 coding sequence is TGTGCCAGCAGGCGAGGACAGGGCGCCTACGAGCAGTACTTC. This translates into CASRRGQGAYEQYF.

At least ten counts were recorded for this clonotype. The rearrangement links TRBV12-3 or TRBV12-4 to TRBJ2-2, with TRBD2 as a possible D gene (6 bases). V lost 8 bases, J lost 0 bases, and 10 bases lay in between. This CDR3 contains 14 residues. The CDR3 is CASGGATNTGELFF. The CDR3 nucleotides read TGTGCCAGCGGAGGGGCAACGAACACCGGGGAGCTGTTTTTT.

The chain employs TRBV5-1 and TRBJ2-1; no firm D call. Germline CDR1 SGHRS, CDR2 YFSETQ. CDR3 length equals 15 residues. The V and J ends lost 7 bases and 0 bases respectively, with 14 bases between them. This CDR3 is CASARATYSYNEQFF. CDR3 nucleotide sequence: TGCGCCAGCGCTAGGGCCACATACTCCTACAATGAGCAGTTCTTC.

This clonotype appeared many times. V usage is TRBV20-1 and J usage is TRBJ1-4; 7 bases are shared with TRBD1. CDR1 is DFQATT and CDR2 is SNEGSKA in the germline V gene (reference sequence). The CDR3 sequence is 15 residues long. V lost 0 bases to trimming and J lost 6 bases; unmatched junction nucleotides: 7. CDR3 amino acids: CSARDPTGADEKLFF. The CDR3 bases are TGCAGTGCTAGAGACCCAACAGGGGCGGATGAAAAACTGTTTTTT.

This clonotype was detected many times. V usage is TRBV7-2 and J usage is TRBJ1-3; D call uncertain. Trimming took 5 bases from V and 4 from J, leaving 6 bases between them. CDR3 length: 12 residues. Germline V gene data show CDR1 as SGHTA and CDR2 as FQGNSA. The DNA for the CDR3 is TGTGCCAGCAGCACTCAGGGAAACACCATATATTTT. Translation gives CASSTQGNTIYF. The full variable domain, its missing parts supplied by reference TRBV7-2 and TRBJ1-3, is GAGVSQSPSNKVTEKGKDVELRCDPISGHTALYWYRQSLGQGLEFLIYFQGNSAPDKSGLPSDRFSAERTGGSVSTLTIQRTQQEDSAVYLCASSTQGNTIYFGEGSWLTVV.

A few counts support this clonotype. The chain uses TRBV3-1 and TRBJ1-2; D might be TRBD1 (5 bases). The germline V gene encodes CDR1 LGHDT and CDR2 YNNKEL (reference sequence). The germline V and J ends were trimmed by 4 bases and 4 bases, with 10 bases remaining between them. The CDR3 loop spans 13 amino acids. CDR3 sequence reads: CASSLRDFYGYTF. The CDR3 nucleotides read TGTGCCAGCAGCCTCCGGGACTTCTATGGCTACACCTTC.

At least ten counts were recorded for this clonotype. The V call is TRBV20-1, the J call TRBJ2-3; D is perhaps TRBD2 (5 bases). The CDR3 consists of 15 residues. CDR1 is DFQATT, CDR2 SNEGSKA, per germline (reference sequence). The ends were cut back, 1 base at V and 8 bases at J, with 19 bases in the middle. The CDR3 DNA follows: TGCAGTGCTAGAGTCGGGGAGCTAGGGCGCGGTACGCAGTATTTT. Translation: CSARVGELGRGTQYF.

In this sample, this clonotype turned up many times. CDR3 nucleotide sequence: TGCAGTGTGGACAGTCGACGGTCCCTCCACTTT. Its protein product is CSVDSRRSLHF. The rearrangement links TRBV20-1 to TRBJ1-6; tentative D call: TRBD1 (6 bases). V lost 7 bases and J lost 14, with 15 bases in between. Germline CDR1 DFQATT, CDR2 SNEGSKA (reference sequence). The CDR3 extends over 11 amino acids.

The genes are TRBV12-5 and TRBJ1-5; D is unresolved. V was pared by 9 bases and J by 4 bases, with 7 bases between. The germline gives CDR1 LGHNT, CDR2 FRNRAP. The length of the CDR3 is 11 residues. The CDR3 loop is CARRENQPQHF. DNA of the CDR3: TGTGCTAGGCGGGAGAATCAGCCCCAGCATTTT.

The sample holds many counts of this clonotype. The rearrangement joins TRBV10-3 to TRBJ2-3; 7 bases are a match to TRBD1. This CDR3 has 14 amino acids. V lost 8 bases, J lost 8 bases, and 13 bases stayed unmatched. Germline V CDR1 and CDR2: ENHRY, SYGVKD. The CDR3 nucleotides read TGTGCCATCCGGGCAGGGGGATCTGGGCGTACGCAGTATTTT. It codes for CAIRAGGSGRTQYF.

This clonotype was observed a handful of times. The chain links TRBV12-3 or TRBV12-4 to TRBJ2-5, with D perhaps matching TRBD1 (5 bases). Trimming took 3 bases from V and 3 from J, leaving 14 bases between them. The CDR3 is 15 amino acids. CDR3 region: CASSFGSTGKETQYF. CDR3 nucleotide sequence: TGTGCCAGCAGTTTCGGCTCTACAGGAAAAGAGACCCAGTACTTC.